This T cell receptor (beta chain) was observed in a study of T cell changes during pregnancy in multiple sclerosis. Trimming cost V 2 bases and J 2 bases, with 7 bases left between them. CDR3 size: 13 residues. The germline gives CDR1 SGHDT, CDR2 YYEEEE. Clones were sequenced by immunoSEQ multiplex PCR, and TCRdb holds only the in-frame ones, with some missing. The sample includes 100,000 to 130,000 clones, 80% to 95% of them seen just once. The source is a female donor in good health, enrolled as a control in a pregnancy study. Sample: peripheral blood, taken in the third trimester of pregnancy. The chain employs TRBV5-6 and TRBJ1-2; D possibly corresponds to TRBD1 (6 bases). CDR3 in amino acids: CASSFQGNYGYTF. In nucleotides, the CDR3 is TGTGCCAGCAGCTTCCAGGGGAACTATGGCTACACCTTC.